The 11 T cell receptor beta chains below were found in one sample sequenced in a study of blood T cell repertoires in COVID-19. Here immunoSEQ multiplex PCR was the method, and the copy in TCRdb shows in-frame clones only, minus some. The table records around 420,000 clones, roughly 90% of them present only once. Sequencing input: PBMCs or T cells enriched from blood (not recorded which). These receptor sequences come from a woman between 40 and 50 years old with acute COVID-19.

V usage is TRBV9 and J usage is TRBJ2-7, with D possibly TRBD1 on 8 matching bases. The V end lost 0 bases, the J end lost 6 bases, and 16 bases lay between the germline ends. Germline V CDR1 and CDR2: SGDLS, YYNGEE. CDR3 length equals 15 residues. The CDR3 region is CASSVDRGGRFEQYF. The CDR3 bases are TGTGCCAGCAGCGTAGACAGGGGGGGACGCTTCGAGCAGTACTTC.

This clone has only a few counts. As DNA, the CDR3 is TGTGCCAGCAGTGAAGGTCGGGGTCCTAACTATGGCTACACCTTC. Protein product: CASSEGRGPNYGYTF. This chain connects TRBV2 to TRBJ1-2; D unclear. This CDR3 is built from 15 residues. The germline V and J ends were trimmed by 1 base and 0 bases, with 9 bases remaining between them. The germline CDR1 and CDR2 sequences are SNHLY and FYNNEI. Full variable domain (remainder filled in from reference TRBV2 and TRBJ1-2): EPEVTQTPSHQVTQMGQEVILRCVPISNHLYFYWYRQILGQKVEFLVSFYNNEISEKSEIFDDQFSVERPDGSNFTLKIRSTKLEDSAMYFCASSEGRGPNYGYTFGSGTRLTVV.

The gene calls are TRBV3-1 (or the pseudogene TRBV3-2) and TRBJ1-2, with D uncertain. Germline CDR1 is LGHDT and CDR2 is YNNKEL (reference sequence). V was cut by 0 bases and J by 7 bases, with 18 bases left in between. This CDR3 has 16 residues. CDR3 DNA sequence: TGTGCCAGCAGCCAAGATGAGACGGCAGTCGCGGGTGGCTACACCTTC. Residues: CASSQDETAVAGGYTF.

The V call is TRBV5-1, the J call TRBJ2-6; 9 nucleotides align to TRBD2. With 0 bases clipped from V and 0 bases from J, the junction kept 1 base outside the gene matches. Germline V gene data show CDR1 as SGHRS and CDR2 as YFSETQ. The CDR3 length is 17 residues. CDR3 sequence (DNA): TGCGCCAGCAGCTTGGCAGCGGGGGGCTCTGGGGCCAACGTCCTGACTTTC. Encoded protein: CASSLAAGGSGANVLTF.

The chain uses TRBV6-5 and TRBJ2-1; 9 bases agree with TRBD1. The CDR3 contains 15 residues. J lost 5 bases, V lost 6 bases, and 8 bases had no gene match. Germline V gene sequence: CDR1 MNHEY, CDR2 SVGAGI. CDR3 region: CASSDGQGRHNEQFF. The DNA of the CDR3 is TGTGCCAGCAGCGACGGACAGGGGCGCCACAATGAGCAGTTCTTC.

CDR3: CAISDGLNTEAFF. As DNA, the CDR3 is TGTGCCATCAGTGATGGCCTTAACACTGAAGCTTTCTTT. This chain joins TRBV10-3 and TRBJ1-1, with D uncertain. Trimming stripped 3 bases from V and 2 bases from J, with 7 bases between. The CDR3 has 13 amino acids. From germline, CDR1 is ENHRY and CDR2 SYGVKD.

V is TRBV19 and J is TRBJ2-5; 9 nucleotides align to TRBD2. Germline V CDR1 and CDR2: LNHDA, SQIVND (reference sequence). V was clipped by 1 base and J by 4 bases; unmatched bases: 7. The length of the CDR3 is 16 residues. CDR3 amino acids: CASSIVSSGNRETQYF. CDR3 sequence (DNA): TGTGCCAGTAGTATAGTCTCTAGCGGGAATCGAGAGACCCAGTACTTC.

The genes are TRBV27 and TRBJ2-2; no clear D. The CDR3 totals 12 residues. Trimming removed 1 base at V and 8 bases at J, with 5 bases between. Per the germline V gene, CDR1 is MNHEY and CDR2 is SMNVEV (reference sequence). The DNA of the CDR3 is TGTGCCAGCAGTTTATTCGGGGGGGAGCTGTTTTTT. It specifies CASSLFGGELFF.

The V and J genes are TRBV6-6 and TRBJ2-7, with a weak D call TRBD1 (6 bases). CDR1 is MNHNY, CDR2 SVGAGI, per germline (reference sequence). This CDR3 contains 13 residues. The V and J ends lost 4 bases and 3 bases respectively, with 10 bases between them. Here the CDR3 reads CASSLRTDYEQYF. CDR3 coding DNA: TGTGCCAGCAGTTTAAGGACAGACTACGAGCAGTACTTC.

The chain is built from TRBV6-4 and TRBJ2-1; 9 nucleotides line up with TRBD2. Germline V gene data show CDR1 as MRHNA and CDR2 as SNTAGT. This CDR3 spans 16 amino acids. J lost 9 bases, V lost 4 bases, and 13 bases had no gene match. CDR3 amino acids: CASSVVPSGGTTEQFF. In DNA, the CDR3 is TGTGCCAGCAGTGTTGTTCCCAGCGGGGGGACCACTGAGCAGTTCTTC.

In DNA form, the CDR3 reads TGCAGTGCTAGTCGGACTAGTGGGTCCGGGGAGCTGTTTTTT. Translation gives CSASRTSGSGELFF. The chain couples TRBV20-1 to TRBJ2-2, with 7 positions matching TRBD2. Germline lookup yields CDR1 DFQATT and CDR2 SNEGSKA (reference sequence). V lost 3 bases and J lost 6; bases outside the gene matches: 7. The CDR3 has 14 residues.